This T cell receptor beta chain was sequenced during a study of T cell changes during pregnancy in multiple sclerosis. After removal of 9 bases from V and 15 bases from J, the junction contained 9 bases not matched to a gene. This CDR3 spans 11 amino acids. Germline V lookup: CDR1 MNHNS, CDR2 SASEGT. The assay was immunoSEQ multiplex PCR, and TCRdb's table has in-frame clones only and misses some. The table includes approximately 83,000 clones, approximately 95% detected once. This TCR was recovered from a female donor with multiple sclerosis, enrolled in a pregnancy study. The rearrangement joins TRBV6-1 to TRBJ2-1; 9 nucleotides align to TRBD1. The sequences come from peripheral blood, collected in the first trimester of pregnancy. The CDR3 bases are TGTGCCAGTACAACAGGGGGCGAAAGGTTCTTC. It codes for CASTTGGERFF.